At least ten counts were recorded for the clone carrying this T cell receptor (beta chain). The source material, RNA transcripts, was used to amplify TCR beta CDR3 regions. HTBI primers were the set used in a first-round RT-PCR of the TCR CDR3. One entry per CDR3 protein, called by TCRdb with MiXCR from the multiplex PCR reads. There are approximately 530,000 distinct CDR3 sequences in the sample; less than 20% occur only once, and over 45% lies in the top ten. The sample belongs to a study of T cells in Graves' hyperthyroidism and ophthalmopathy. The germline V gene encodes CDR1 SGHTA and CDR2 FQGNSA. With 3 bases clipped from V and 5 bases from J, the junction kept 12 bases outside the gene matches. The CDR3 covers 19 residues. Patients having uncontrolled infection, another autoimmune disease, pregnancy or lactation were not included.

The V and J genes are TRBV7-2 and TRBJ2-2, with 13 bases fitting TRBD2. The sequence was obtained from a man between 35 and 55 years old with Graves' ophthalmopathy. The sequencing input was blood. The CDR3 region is CASSFRRTSGGYQTGELFF. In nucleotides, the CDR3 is TGTGCCAGCAGCTTCCGTCGGACTAGCGGGGGATACCAGACCGGGGAGCTGTTTTTT.